These 31 T cell receptor beta chains share one sample of origin, sequenced in a study of response to subunit inactivated influenza vaccine. TCRdb reanalysed the RT-PCR reads using MiXCR and keeps one entry per CDR3 protein. The table lists about 480,000 distinct CDR3 sequences, approximately 24% of them singletons, with under 2.5% in the top ten. The specimen was CD4+ T cells sorted from PBMCs, collected 5 to 6 days after vaccination. Receptors were obtained from a man aged 45-60 years who received an inactivated influenza vaccine.

This clonotype has a count of ten or more. The chain is built from TRBV20-1 and TRBJ1-2; D unclear. The CDR3 runs 14 residues. CDR1 DFQATT and CDR2 SNEGSKA come from the germline V gene (reference sequence). Trimming shortened V by 1 base and J by 8 bases, and 17 bases separated the two germline ends. The CDR3 DNA reads TGCAGTGCTAGAGTGAAGGACGGACCGAGCGGCTACACCTTC. Encoded protein: CSARVKDGPSGYTF.

V usage is TRBV11-2 and J usage is TRBJ2-2, with D possibly TRBD2 on 6 matching bases. This CDR3 has 13 residues. Trimming left V 8 bases short and J 4 bases short, with 11 bases between. Germline CDR1 and CDR2: SGHAT and FQNNGV. The CDR3 here is CASGAGTTGELFF. The CDR3 coding sequence is TGTGCCAGCGGCGCGGGAACCACCGGGGAGCTGTTTTTT.

V is TRBV7-2 and J is TRBJ2-2, with D possibly being TRBD1 or TRBD2 (5 bases each). The ends were cut back, 5 bases at V and 6 bases at J, with 16 bases in the middle. The CDR3 is made up of 15 amino acids. Germline-derived CDR1 and CDR2 are SGHTA and FQGNSA. The chain's CDR3 is CASSPSQGVAGELFF. As DNA, the CDR3 is TGTGCCAGCAGCCCAAGTCAGGGAGTAGCCGGGGAGCTGTTTTTT.

There are a few counts of this clonotype. The chain combines TRBV20-1 with TRBJ1-3, with a possible D match to TRBD1 (5 bases). Germline CDR1 and CDR2: DFQATT and SNEGSKA (reference sequence). V shed 0 bases and J shed 2 bases, with 11 bases lying between them. This CDR3 has 15 amino acids. CDR3: CSARDWGIAGNTIYF. As DNA, the CDR3 is TGCAGTGCTAGAGATTGGGGGATTGCTGGAAACACCATATATTTT.

The CDR3 here is CSAPDSSHSYNEQFF. The CDR3 bases are TGCAGTGCACCCGATAGTAGCCACTCCTACAATGAGCAGTTCTTC. This chain connects TRBV20-1 to TRBJ2-1; D gene unclear. Per germline, CDR1 DFQATT and CDR2 SNEGSKA (reference sequence). Trimming removed 6 bases at V and 0 bases at J, with 15 bases between. The CDR3 has 15 residues.

In its sample, this clonotype was seen many times. The gene calls are TRBV6-6 and TRBJ2-1; TRBD1 matches 7 bases. Trimming took 6 bases from V and 7 from J; bases not matched to a gene: 6. CDR1 and CDR2 from the germline V gene are MNHNY and SVGAGI (reference sequence). This CDR3 has 13 residues. This CDR3 reads CASSSRGYNEQFF. DNA for the CDR3: TGTGCCAGCAGCTCCAGGGGGTATAATGAGCAGTTCTTC.

This clonotype appeared a few times. CDR3 sequence: CASSPGGWGIQYF. The DNA of the CDR3 is TGTGCCAGCAGCCCTGGGGGTTGGGGCATTCAGTACTTC. The J gene is TRBJ2-4, the V gene TRBV7-8; D may be TRBD1 or TRBD2 (5 bases each). Trimming removed 5 bases at V and 9 bases at J, with 14 bases between. Germline V lookup: CDR1 SGHVS, CDR2 FQNEAQ. The CDR3 extends over 13 amino acids. Supplemented by reference TRBV7-8 and TRBJ2-4, the full variable domain reads GAGVSQSPRYKVAKRGQDVALRCDPISGHVSLFWYQQALGQGPEFLTYFQNEAQLDKSGLPSDRFFAERPEGSVSTLKIQRTQQEDSAVYLCASSPGGWGIQYFGAGTRLSVL.

This clonotype turned up a few times. The rearrangement uses TRBV7-9 and TRBJ2-1; a possible D gene is TRBD2 (6 bases). The CDR3 extends over 12 amino acids. The germline CDR1 and CDR2 sequences are SEHNR and FQNEAQ (reference sequence). Trimming stripped 8 bases from V and 4 bases from J, with 9 bases between. The chain's CDR3 is CASSGGYNEQFF. The CDR3 DNA reads TGTGCCAGCTCTGGGGGGTACAATGAGCAGTTCTTC.

This sequence joins TRBV20-1 and TRBJ2-1, with D perhaps assigned TRBD1 or TRBD2 (6 bases each). V was clipped by 0 bases and J by 8 bases, with 17 bases between them. CDR1 and CDR2 from the germline V gene are DFQATT and SNEGSKA (reference sequence). This CDR3 has 15 residues. This CDR3 is CSARDPGGPGDEQFF. DNA of the CDR3: TGCAGTGCTAGAGACCCCGGGGGCCCAGGGGATGAGCAGTTCTTC.

This clonotype was detected ten times or more. This chain connects TRBV6-1 to TRBJ2-7; D remains unclear. The germline V gene encodes CDR1 MNHNS and CDR2 SASEGT. Trimming pared 4 bases from V and 4 bases from J, leaving 11 bases between. The CDR3 covers 13 residues. CDR3 coding DNA: TGTGCCAGCAGTGCTCTCTCCAAATACGAGCAGTACTTC. Its translation is CASSALSKYEQYF.

There are a few counts of this clonotype. The chain combines TRBV9 with TRBJ2-1, with D possibly being TRBD2 (6 bases). V lost 3 bases and J 1 base, leaving 20 bases between the germline ends. The CDR3 length is 18 residues. The germline gives CDR1 SGDLS, CDR2 YYNGEE. DNA of the CDR3: TGTGCCAGCAGCGCCTTCGGGGTGTCGGGGGTTTCCTACAATGAGCAGTTCTTC. It specifies CASSAFGVSGVSYNEQFF.

The rearrangement links TRBV29-1 to TRBJ1-2; 9 bases fit TRBD1. The CDR3 is made up of 12 amino acids. The ends lost 7 bases at V and 3 bases at J; junction bases unmatched: 3. Germline values: CDR1 SQVTM, CDR2 ANQGSEA. CDR3 amino acids: CSGRTGDYGYTF. CDR3 bases: TGCAGCGGGAGGACAGGGGACTATGGCTACACCTTC.

As concerns this clonotype: With a much larger clone just one base away, this may be a read error. The CDR3 protein is CASSRDSMNTEAFF. The CDR3, as DNA: TGTGCCAGCAGTCGGGACAGCATGAACACTGAAGCTTTCTTT. The chain carries TRBV12-3 or TRBV12-4 and TRBJ1-1; TRBD1 matches at 7 bases. This CDR3 is 14 amino acids long. The V and J ends lost 5 bases and 0 bases, in that order; junction bases with no gene match: 3.

The chain couples TRBV21-1 to TRBJ2-3; the table's D call, TRBD1, was not checked against the DNA. TRBV21-1 is an annotated pseudogene. This CDR3 spans 16 amino acids. The CDR3 region has the DNA TGTGCCAGCAGCAAAGGAAGGGTCTTGTCCCCTGATACGCAGTATTTT. Its protein product is CASSKGRVLSPDTQYF.

J is TRBJ1-2 and V is TRBV5-6, with D maybe TRBD1 (5 bases). Trimming removed 5 bases at V and 4 bases at J, with 18 bases between. The length of the CDR3 is 15 residues. Germline CDR1 is SGHDT and CDR2 is YYEEEE. CDR3 in amino acids: CASRSQTAYFYGYTF. In DNA form, the CDR3 reads TGTGCCAGCAGGTCCCAGACAGCTTATTTCTATGGCTACACCTTC. Supplemented by reference TRBV5-6 and TRBJ1-2, the full variable domain reads DAGVTQSPTHLIKTRGQQVTLRCSPKSGHDTVSWYQQALGQGPQFIFQYYEEEERQRGNFPDRFSGHQFPNYSSELNVNALLLGDSALYLCASRSQTAYFYGYTFGSGTRLTVV.

V usage is TRBV5-1 and J usage is TRBJ1-4; D may be TRBD1 (5 bases). The germline V gene encodes CDR1 SGHRS and CDR2 YFSETQ. This CDR3 region has 16 residues. V was cut by 4 bases and J by 5 bases, with 18 bases left in between. The CDR3 is CASSPGQGDINEKLFF. CDR3 nucleotides: TGCGCCAGCAGCCCCGGGCAGGGAGACATAAATGAAAAACTGTTTTTT.

There are a few counts of this clonotype. The genes are TRBV29-1 and TRBJ2-1; maybe TRBD2 (5 bases). Germline CDR1 is SQVTM and CDR2 is ANQGSEA. Trimming pared 6 bases from V and 6 bases from J, leaving 21 bases between. CDR3 size: 15 residues. The CDR3 reads CSVPTRSPRGNEQFF. In DNA form, the CDR3 reads TGCAGCGTCCCAACTCGGTCACCTCGGGGCAATGAGCAGTTCTTC.

This clonotype has just a few counts. Here the CDR3 reads CASRTSGGRGETQYF. Written as DNA, the CDR3 is TGTGCCAGCAGGACTAGCGGGGGGCGCGGAGAGACCCAGTACTTC. This rearrangement joins TRBV6-2 or TRBV6-3 to TRBJ2-5; 13 bases agree with TRBD2. V lost 6 bases, J lost 4 bases, and 5 bases stayed unmatched. CDR3 size: 15 residues. From germline, CDR1 is MNHEY and CDR2 SVGEGT.

The gene calls are TRBV7-9 and TRBJ2-1, with TRBD2 identical over 7 bases. Trimming at V came to 5 bases and at J to 3 bases, leaving 7 bases not matched to a gene. The CDR3 extends over 15 amino acids. The germline gives CDR1 SEHNR, CDR2 FQNEAQ (reference sequence). CDR3 bases: TGTGCCAGCAGCCAAGGACTAGGACTCTACAATGAGCAGTTCTTC. This translates into CASSQGLGLYNEQFF.

This clonotype has more than one count but fewer than ten. J is TRBJ1-5 and V is TRBV12-3 or TRBV12-4; D may be TRBD1 (6 bases). V was shortened by 3 bases and J by 9 bases, with 12 bases between the two germline ends. This CDR3 has 13 residues. CDR3 sequence reads: CASSFGTPVPQHF. CDR3 nucleotides: TGTGCCAGCAGTTTCGGGACACCGGTGCCCCAGCATTTT.

This clonotype was detected only a few times. In DNA form, the CDR3 reads TGTGCCAGCACAATGGACAGCTCTAACTATGGCTACACCTTC. Amino acid sequence: CASTMDSSNYGYTF. The J gene is TRBJ1-2, the V gene TRBV5-5; weak D call: TRBD1 (6 bases). The germline V gene has CDR1 SGHKS and CDR2 YYEKEE (reference sequence). CDR3 length: 14 amino acids. V was clipped by 6 bases and J by 0 bases, with 12 bases between them.

The chain links TRBV7-2 to TRBJ1-5; D remains unclear. The CDR3 extends over 16 amino acids. Germline loops: CDR1 SGHTA, CDR2 FQGNSA. Trimming took 5 bases from V and 0 from J, leaving 14 bases between them. This CDR3 reads CASSPGRVYSNQPQHF. CDR3 in DNA: TGTGCCAGCAGCCCCGGACGGGTTTATAGCAATCAGCCCCAGCATTTT. The entire variable domain, with the rest obtained from reference TRBV7-2 and TRBJ1-5, is as follows: GAGVSQSPSNKVTEKGKDVELRCDPISGHTALYWYRQSLGQGLEFLIYFQGNSAPDKSGLPSDRFSAERTGGSVSTLTIQRTQQEDSAVYLCASSPGRVYSNQPQHFGDGTRLSIL.

The sample holds a few counts of this clonotype. The V and J genes are TRBV15 and TRBJ2-3; D is possibly TRBD2 (6 bases). The CDR3 is 16 amino acids. V was clipped by 1 base and J by 0 bases, with 11 bases between them. From germline, CDR1 is LNHNV and CDR2 YYDKDF (reference sequence). CDR3 sequence: CATSRAGGPSTDTQYF. In DNA, the CDR3 is TGTGCCACCAGCAGAGCCGGGGGACCTAGCACAGATACGCAGTATTTT.

This clonotype was seen more than once but under ten times. The V gene is TRBV20-1, the J gene TRBJ2-3; possibly TRBD2 for D (5 bases). The germline gives CDR1 DFQATT, CDR2 SNEGSKA (reference sequence). V gave up 4 bases and J gave up 2 bases, with 10 bases separating them. The CDR3 covers 13 residues. Here the CDR3 reads CSAILAITDTQYF. The CDR3 DNA is TGCAGTGCTATCTTAGCGATCACAGATACGCAGTATTTT.

The rearrangement links TRBV3-1 to TRBJ1-1, with unresolved D. The CDR3 extends over 15 amino acids. Germline CDR1 reads LGHDT; CDR2 reads YNNKEL (reference sequence). Trimming stripped 0 bases from V and 5 bases from J, with 13 bases between. The chain's CDR3 is CASSQEPVTKTEAFF. In DNA form, the CDR3 reads TGTGCCAGCAGCCAAGAACCGGTAACGAAAACTGAAGCTTTCTTT.

This clonotype has a handful of counts. The chain employs TRBV24-1 and TRBJ1-1; D is unresolved. There are 14 residues in the CDR3. V was cut by 5 bases and J by 3 bases, with 12 bases left in between. The germline V gene has CDR1 KGHDR and CDR2 SFDVKD. CDR3 amino acids: CATSVRGWHTEAFF. The CDR3 nucleotides are TGTGCCACCAGTGTGCGGGGATGGCACACTGAAGCTTTCTTT.

In this sample, this clonotype turned up a few times. The chain joins TRBV7-2 to TRBJ2-2, with 10 bases matching TRBD2. CDR3 size: 15 residues. The germline V gene has CDR1 SGHTA and CDR2 FQGNSA. With 6 bases clipped from V and 7 bases from J, the junction kept 8 bases outside the gene matches. CDR3 bases: TGTGCCAGCAGGACCCTAGCGGGAGTGGTCGGGGAGCTGTTTTTT. Translated, it gives CASRTLAGVVGELFF.

This clonotype was counted a few times. The chain uses TRBV4-1 and TRBJ2-1; maybe TRBD2 (5 bases). The CDR3 loop spans 16 amino acids. Trimming took 5 bases from V and 6 from J, leaving 20 bases between them. Germline V gene sequence: CDR1 MGHRA, CDR2 YSYEKL. The CDR3 DNA is TGCGCCAGCAGCTCTTCACCCGGGAAGTTAGGCAATGAGCAGTTCTTC. Translation gives CASSSSPGKLGNEQFF.

This clonotype was picked up a small number of times. The J gene is TRBJ2-1, the V gene TRBV24-1; D uncertain. Germline CDR1 and CDR2: KGHDR and SFDVKD. The CDR3 extends over 14 amino acids. Trimming left V 2 bases short and J 9 bases short, with 13 bases between. CDR3 in DNA: TGTGCCACCAGTGATTCTGCTAGAAGAGGTGAGCAGTTCTTC. Translating gives CATSDSARRGEQFF.

This clonotype was seen repeatedly, ten times or more. V gene TRBV29-1 combines with J gene TRBJ2-5; the D is unclear. Germline values: CDR1 SQVTM, CDR2 ANQGSEA. The CDR3 is made up of 13 amino acids. The V end was cut by 1 base, the J end by 5 bases, with 11 bases between. For the CDR3, the DNA is TGCAGCGTTGAAGGGCACCCCGGGGAGACCCAGTACTTC. Its protein product is CSVEGHPGETQYF.

This clonotype was seen a handful of times. The CDR3 DNA follows: TGTGCCAGCAGCCAAGTCGAAAGGCCAGTATACAATCAGCCCCAGCATTTT. Amino acids: CASSQVERPVYNQPQHF. The genes are TRBV3-1 and TRBJ1-5, with no clear D. The V end was cut by 1 base, the J end by 3 bases, with 16 bases between. The germline V gene has CDR1 LGHDT and CDR2 YNNKEL (reference sequence). This CDR3 has 17 amino acids.